A single sample is the source of the 12 T cell receptor beta chains below, sequenced in a study of beta chain features in type 1 diabetes. Every bit of the isolated RNA underwent reverse transcription, so sequencing read expressed TCRB transcripts. TCRdb's copy holds only in-frame clones and misses some; the assay was immunoSEQ multiplex PCR. The data contain 630,000 or so clones, around 15% of them seen just once; the ten biggest clones take up 0.035% to 0.045%. Antigen specificity for these receptors is unknown. General study results and limits: Among patients with Type 1 diabetes, TCRB CDR3s were moderately but significantly shorter in every one of the four CD4+ subsets.

The sequenced material came from naive CD4+ T cells from blood. All receptors derive from a man between 18 and 29 years old with type 1 diabetes.

This clone has just a few counts. The chain has TRBV7-2 and TRBJ2-1; D unclear. V dropped 5 bases and J dropped 5 bases, with 10 bases sitting between them. Germline CDR1 and CDR2: SGHTA and FQGNSA. This CDR3 has 13 amino acids. The chain's CDR3 is CASSPDQDNEQFF. As DNA, the CDR3 is TGTGCCAGCAGCCCAGACCAAGACAATGAGCAGTTCTTC.

Only a few counts were recorded for this clone. This sequence joins TRBV7-9 and TRBJ1-2; D ambiguous. Trimming left V 2 bases short and J 13 bases short, with 17 bases between. This CDR3 region has 13 residues. The germline V gene encodes CDR1 SEHNR and CDR2 FQNEAQ (reference sequence). The DNA for the CDR3 is TGTGCCAGCAGCTTATTATCAGTAACTTCATTCACCTTC. It codes for CASSLLSVTSFTF.

The sample holds a few counts of this clone. The chain has TRBV5-1 and TRBJ2-3, with no clear D. Germline assignment: CDR1 SGHRS and CDR2 YFSETQ. Trimming took off 0 bases at V and 5 bases at J, with 7 bases between the two ends. The CDR3 covers 13 residues. As DNA, the CDR3 is TGCGCCAGCAGCTTGGACTCCAAAGATACGCAGTATTTT. Its translation: CASSLDSKDTQYF.

The chain has TRBV11-1 and TRBJ2-4; D tentatively reads TRBD1 or TRBD2 (5 bases each). Trimming removed 5 bases from V and 8 bases from J, with 16 bases in between. This CDR3 comprises 14 residues. CDR1 is SGHAT and CDR2 is FQDESV in the germline V gene (reference sequence). The CDR3 nucleotides are TGTGCCAGCAGCCCTCTCCTGGGGGTGGACATTCAGTACTTC. Translated, it gives CASSPLLGVDIQYF.

The rearrangement links TRBV4-3 to TRBJ2-4; D may be TRBD1 (5 bases). V dropped 0 bases and J dropped 0 bases, with 9 bases sitting between them. The CDR3 has 16 residues. Germline V gives CDR1 LGHNA, CDR2 YSLEER. The CDR3: CASSQDNRQAKNIQYF. The CDR3 nucleotides read TGCGCCAGCAGCCAAGATAACAGGCAAGCCAAAAACATTCAGTACTTC.

This rearrangement joins TRBV28 to TRBJ2-5; D unclear. CDR3 size: 11 residues. Trimming cost V 7 bases and J 5 bases, with 8 bases left between them. CDR1 is MDHEN, CDR2 SYDVKM, per germline. CDR3 nucleotide sequence: TGTGCCAGCACCTCTATGGAGACCCAGTACTTC. Protein: CASTSMETQYF.

The chain couples TRBV25-1 to TRBJ2-7; D call uncertain. The V end was cut by 1 base, the J end by 2 bases, with 9 bases between. Germline V CDR1 and CDR2: MGHDK, SYGVNS. The CDR3 is 14 amino acids. Here the CDR3 DNA reads TGTGCCAGCAGTGAATCTGGGGTAACCTACGAGCAGTACTTC. The encoded protein is CASSESGVTYEQYF.

This chain joins TRBV27 and TRBJ1-4, with D maybe TRBD1 (5 bases). The CDR3 contains 11 residues. Between the trimmed V and J ends, which lost 5 bases and 12 bases, there was a span of 10 bases. CDR1 is MNHEY and CDR2 is SMNVEV in the germline V gene (reference sequence). CDR3 DNA sequence: TGTGCCAGCAGTACTCAGGGAGAACTGTTTTTT. This encodes CASSTQGELFF.

The sample holds one count of this clone. The chain couples TRBV29-1 to TRBJ1-5; maybe TRBD1 (6 bases). Germline CDR1 SQVTM, CDR2 ANQGSEA. V lost 1 base and J 1 base, leaving 14 bases between the germline ends. This CDR3 spans 16 amino acids. In nucleotides, the CDR3 is TGCAGCGTTGAAGGGCAGGGGCCGGCGAGCAATCAGCCCCAGCATTTT. Translation: CSVEGQGPASNQPQHF.

The rearrangement uses TRBV5-1 and TRBJ2-2; D ambiguous. CDR1 is SGHRS and CDR2 is YFSETQ in the germline V gene. V was shortened by 3 bases and J by 3 bases, with 15 bases between the two germline ends. There are 16 residues in the CDR3. The CDR3 region has the DNA TGCGCCAGCAGCTCGTCGCCGGAGAAAGACACCGGGGAGCTGTTTTTT. Its protein product is CASSSSPEKDTGELFF. The whole variable domain, remainder taken from reference TRBV5-1 and TRBJ2-2, is KAGVTQTPRYLIKTRGQQVTLSCSPISGHRSVSWYQQTPGQGLQFLFEYFSETQRNKGNFPGRFSGRQFSNSRSEMNVSTLELGDSALYLCASSSSPEKDTGELFFGEGSRLTVL.

This chain links TRBV14 with TRBJ2-1, with TRBD2 identical over 7 bases. V was clipped by 0 bases and J by 0 bases; unmatched bases: 2. Germline V gene sequence: CDR1 SGHDN, CDR2 FVKESK. The CDR3 has 16 amino acids. The CDR3 coding sequence is TGTGCCAGCAGCCAAGATGGGGGGGTCTCCTACAATGAGCAGTTCTTC. Its protein is CASSQDGGVSYNEQFF.

This chain joins TRBV28 and TRBJ2-7; D uncertain. Trimming shortened V by 3 bases and J by 4 bases, and 7 bases separated the two germline ends. CDR1 MDHEN and CDR2 SYDVKM come from the germline V gene. There are 12 residues in the CDR3. The CDR3 region is CASSFIRYEQYF. Written as DNA, the CDR3 is TGTGCCAGCAGTTTTATTAGGTACGAGCAGTACTTC.